This entry features one T cell receptor beta chain sequence. Antigen specificity is unknown. The data are from a study of T-cell memory formation after mild COVID-19. General study results and limits: Whereas later expanders leaned CD4+, clones contracting day 15 to 85 showed a balanced CD4/CD8 makeup. Second-wave clones peaking on day 37 lacked confirmed SARS-CoV-2 specificity.

Germline CDR1 SGHNT, CDR2 YENEEA. The length of the CDR3 is 14 residues. V was pared by 8 bases and J by 4 bases, with 10 bases of the junction left unmatched. Constant-segment primers were used for 5'RACE, and the resulting TCR alpha and TCR beta cDNA libraries carried sample barcodes and UMIs. TCRdb re-analysed the 5' RACE reads in MiXCR, keeping a single row per CDR3 protein. The sample contains 470,000 or so distinct CDR3 sequences, 15% to 20% of which appear only once. The chain couples TRBV11-3 to TRBJ1-1, with 7 bases aligning to TRBD1. The specimen was PBMCs or a T cell subset sorted from them (not recorded which). The clonotype was recovered from an adult woman who had mild COVID-19 (a few samples of this study predate the infection). Cell type and time point are not known. CDR3 nucleotides: TGTGCCAGCCGACCCAAGGGGGCCAGCACTGAAGCTTTCTTT. Its translation is CASRPKGASTEAFF.